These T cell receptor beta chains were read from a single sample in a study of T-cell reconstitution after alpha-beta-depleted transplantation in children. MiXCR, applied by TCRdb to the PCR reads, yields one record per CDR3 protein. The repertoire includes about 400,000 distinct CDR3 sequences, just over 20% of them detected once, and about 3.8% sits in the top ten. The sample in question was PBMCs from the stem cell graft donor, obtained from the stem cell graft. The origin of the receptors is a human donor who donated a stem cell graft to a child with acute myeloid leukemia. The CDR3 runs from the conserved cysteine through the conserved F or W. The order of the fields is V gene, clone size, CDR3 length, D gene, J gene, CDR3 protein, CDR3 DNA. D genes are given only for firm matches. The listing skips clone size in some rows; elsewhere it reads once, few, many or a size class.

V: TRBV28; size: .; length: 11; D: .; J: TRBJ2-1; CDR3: CASSLFYEQFF; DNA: TGTGCCAGCAGTTTGTTTTATGAGCAGTTCTTC
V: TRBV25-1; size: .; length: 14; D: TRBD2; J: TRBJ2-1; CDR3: CASRLAGGPGEQFF; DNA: TGTGCCAGCAGACTAGCGGGAGGGCCCGGAGAGCAGTTCTTC
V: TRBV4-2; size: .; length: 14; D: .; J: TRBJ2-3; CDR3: CASSQERDLDTQYF; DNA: TGTGCCAGCAGCCAAGAAAGGGATCTGGATACGCAGTATTTT
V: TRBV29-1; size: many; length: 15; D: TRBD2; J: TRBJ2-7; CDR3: CSASTGLAKPYEQYF; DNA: TGCAGCGCATCGACGGGACTAGCGAAGCCCTACGAGCAGTACTTC
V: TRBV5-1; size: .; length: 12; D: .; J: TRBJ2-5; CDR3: CASSPVSETQYF; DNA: TGCGCCAGCAGCCCCGTGTCGGAGACCCAGTACTTC
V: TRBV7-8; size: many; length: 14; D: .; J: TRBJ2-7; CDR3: CASSFRAGAYEQYF; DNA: TGTGCCAGCAGCTTCCGGGCCGGGGCTTACGAGCAGTACTTC
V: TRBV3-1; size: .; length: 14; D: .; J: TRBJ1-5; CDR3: CASSQDRNNQPQHF; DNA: TGTGCCAGCAGCCAAGACAGAAACAATCAGCCCCAGCATTTT
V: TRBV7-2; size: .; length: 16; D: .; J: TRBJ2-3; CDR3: CASSPGPALGADTQYF; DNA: TGTGCCAGCAGCCCGGGACCAGCTCTCGGAGCAGATACGCAGTATTTT
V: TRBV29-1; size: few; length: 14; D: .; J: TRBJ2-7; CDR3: CSVEGGLEGDEQYF; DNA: TGCAGCGTTGAAGGCGGTCTGGAAGGCGACGAGCAGTACTTC
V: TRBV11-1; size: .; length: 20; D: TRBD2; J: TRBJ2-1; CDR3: CASSTPLAGASLWSYNEQFF; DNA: TGTGCCAGCAGCACTCCACTAGCGGGAGCATCCTTATGGTCCTACAATGAGCAGTTCTTC
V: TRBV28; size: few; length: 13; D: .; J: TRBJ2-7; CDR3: CASIRPDSYEQYF; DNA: TGTGCCAGCATCCGGCCAGATTCCTACGAGCAGTACTTC
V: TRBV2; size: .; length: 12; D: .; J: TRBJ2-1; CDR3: CASSDRGVGQFF; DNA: TGTGCCAGCAGTGACCGGGGAGTGGGGCAGTTCTTC
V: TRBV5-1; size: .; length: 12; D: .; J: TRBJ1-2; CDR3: CASSLGTSGYTF; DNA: TGCGCCAGCAGCTTGGGGACCTCTGGCTACACCTTC
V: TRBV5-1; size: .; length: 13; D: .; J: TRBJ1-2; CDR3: CASSLEQEYGYTF; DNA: TGCGCCAGCAGCTTGGAACAGGAATATGGCTACACCTTC
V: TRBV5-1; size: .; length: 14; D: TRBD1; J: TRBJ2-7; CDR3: CASSLWGQQYEQYF; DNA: TGCGCCAGCAGCTTGTGGGGACAGCAGTACGAGCAGTACTTC